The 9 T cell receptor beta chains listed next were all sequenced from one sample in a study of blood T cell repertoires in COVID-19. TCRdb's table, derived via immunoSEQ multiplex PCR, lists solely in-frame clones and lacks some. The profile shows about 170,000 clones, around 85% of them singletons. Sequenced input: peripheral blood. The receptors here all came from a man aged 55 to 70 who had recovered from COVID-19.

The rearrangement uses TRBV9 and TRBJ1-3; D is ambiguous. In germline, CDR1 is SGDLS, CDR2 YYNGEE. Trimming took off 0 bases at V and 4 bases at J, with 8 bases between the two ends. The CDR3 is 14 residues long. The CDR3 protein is CASSVGTNGNTIYF. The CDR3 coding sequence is TGTGCCAGCAGCGTAGGTACAAACGGAAACACCATATATTTT.

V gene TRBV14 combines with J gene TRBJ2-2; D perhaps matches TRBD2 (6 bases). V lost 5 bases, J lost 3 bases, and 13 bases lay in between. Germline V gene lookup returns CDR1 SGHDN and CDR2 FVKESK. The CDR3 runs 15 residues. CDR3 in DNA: TGTGCCAGCAGCAAGAGGAGGGTGGACACCGGGGAGCTGTTTTTT. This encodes CASSKRRVDTGELFF.

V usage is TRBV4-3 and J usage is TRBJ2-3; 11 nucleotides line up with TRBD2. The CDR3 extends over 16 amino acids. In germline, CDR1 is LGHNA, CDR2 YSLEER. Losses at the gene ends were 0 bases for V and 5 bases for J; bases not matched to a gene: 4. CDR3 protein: CASSQEVAGGRDTQYF. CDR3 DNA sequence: TGCGCCAGCAGCCAAGAGGTAGCGGGGGGGCGAGATACGCAGTATTTT.

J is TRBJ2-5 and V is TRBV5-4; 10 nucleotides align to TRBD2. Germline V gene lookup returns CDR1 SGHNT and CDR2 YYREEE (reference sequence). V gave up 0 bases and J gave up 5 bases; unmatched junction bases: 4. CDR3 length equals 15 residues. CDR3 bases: TGTGCCAGCAGCTTGGAGCGGGGGGGCCGGGAGACCCAGTACTTC. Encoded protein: CASSLERGGRETQYF.

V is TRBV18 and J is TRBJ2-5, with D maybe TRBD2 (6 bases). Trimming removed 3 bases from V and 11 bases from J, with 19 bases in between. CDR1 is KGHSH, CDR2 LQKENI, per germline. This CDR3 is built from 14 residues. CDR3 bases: TGTGCCAGCTCACCTTTTACCACCCCGGGAGAACAGTACTTC. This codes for CASSPFTTPGEQYF.

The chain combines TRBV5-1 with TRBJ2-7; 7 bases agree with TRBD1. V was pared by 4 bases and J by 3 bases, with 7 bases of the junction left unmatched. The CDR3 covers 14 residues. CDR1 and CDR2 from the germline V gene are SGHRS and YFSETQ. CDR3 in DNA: TGCGCCAGCAGCCCGACAGGGAAGGTCTACGAGCAGTACTTC. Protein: CASSPTGKVYEQYF.

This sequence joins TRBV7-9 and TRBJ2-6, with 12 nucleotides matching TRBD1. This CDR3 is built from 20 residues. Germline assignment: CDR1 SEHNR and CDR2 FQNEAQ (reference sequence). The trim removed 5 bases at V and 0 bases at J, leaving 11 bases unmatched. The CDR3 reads CASSRGQGAFGVSGANVLTF. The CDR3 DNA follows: TGTGCCAGCAGCCGGGGACAGGGGGCGTTCGGTGTCTCTGGGGCCAACGTCCTGACTTTC.

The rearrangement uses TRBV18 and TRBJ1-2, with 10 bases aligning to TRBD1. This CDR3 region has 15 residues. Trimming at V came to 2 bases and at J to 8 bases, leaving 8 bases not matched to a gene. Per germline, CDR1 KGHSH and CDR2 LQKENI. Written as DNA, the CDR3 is TGTGCCAGCTCACCATCGACAGGGGGCGCGGAGGGCTACACCTTC. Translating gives CASSPSTGGAEGYTF.

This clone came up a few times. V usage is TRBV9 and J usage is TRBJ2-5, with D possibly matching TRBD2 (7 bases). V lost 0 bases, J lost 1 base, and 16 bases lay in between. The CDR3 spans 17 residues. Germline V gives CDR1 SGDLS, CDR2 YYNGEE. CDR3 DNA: TGTGCCAGCAGCGTAGGAAGTGGGGGGGGCCTCCAAGAGACCCAGTACTTC. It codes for CASSVGSGGGLQETQYF.